This T cell receptor (beta chain) was obtained from a study of human T cells and chemical hapten exposure. Only a few counts were recorded for this clonotype. TCRdb fed the RACE reads into MiXCR, producing one record per CDR3 protein. This sample yields 35,000 to 45,000 distinct CDR3 sequences, of which 8.5% to 10% are seen a single time; approximately 16% belongs to the top ten. Regarding time point: patch test 2, 6 weeks after DPC sensitization. Treatment in this sample: therapeutic diphenylcyclopropenone sensitization with weekly scalp DPC. V was shortened by 5 bases and J by 5 bases, with 10 bases between the two germline ends. This CDR3 comprises 13 residues. Germline assignment: CDR1 WSHSY and CDR2 SAAADI.

The source was whole blood, collected in connection with sensitization to the hapten diphenylcyclopropenone (DPC). This chain links TRBV10-2 with TRBJ1-5, with D tentatively TRBD1 (6 bases). The TCR was taken from a woman aged 40 to 50 with alopecia areata. Some clones in this sample may be carry-over from other donors' samples. The chain's CDR3 is CASSSGGDQPQHF. For the CDR3, the DNA is TGCGCCAGCAGTTCGGGGGGCGATCAGCCCCAGCATTTT.